This T cell receptor (beta chain) was sequenced in a study of control samples from healthy donors and cancer patients. TCRdb's copy holds only in-frame clones and misses some; the assay was immunoSEQ multiplex PCR. The table lists 80,000 to 85,000 clones, approximately 90% of them singletons, with around 5.7% in the top ten. The CDR3 has 14 residues. This sequence was found in a woman between 50 and 59 years old in good health. Sequencing used blood. The J gene is TRBJ2-7, the V gene TRBV21-1. TRBV21-1 is a known pseudogene. CDR3 sequence reads: CASARDGMNYEQYF. DNA of the CDR3: TGTGCCAGCGCCCGGGACGGGATGAACTACGAGCAGTACTTC.